These T cell receptor beta chains were read from a single sample in a study of T cells in localized non-small cell lung cancer. The data were produced by immunoSEQ multiplex PCR, yet TCRdb's version contains in-frame clones alone and is incomplete. Among tens of thousands of clones listed, approximately 84% were seen once. The sample in question was peripheral blood, obtained before any cancer treatment. The receptors were gathered from a man aged 35 to 69 with stage I lung adenocarcinoma. CDR3s include the opening cysteine and the closing phenylalanine or tryptophan. The order of the fields is D gene, V gene, CDR3 length, clone size, J gene, CDR3 DNA, CDR3 protein. The D gene is left open where the match is weak. Clone sizes are given selectively: once, few, many, or a class where the clone is expanded.

TRBD2	TRBV18	15	NA	TRBJ2-5	TGTGCCAGCTCACCGACTAGCGGAGTTCAAGAGACCCAGTACTTC	CASSPTSGVQETQYF
TRBD1	TRBV6-5	14	medium-sized	TRBJ1-6	TGTGCCAGCAGCAGACAGGGTAGAAATTCACCCCTCCACTTT	CASSRQGRNSPLHF
TRBD2	TRBV19	16	NA	TRBJ2-1	TGTGCCAGTAGAACTATCAGGACTAGCCTCAACAATGAGCAGTTCTTC	CASRTIRTSLNNEQFF
NA	TRBV7-9	13	NA	TRBJ2-7	TGTGCCAGCAGCTTTAACATTGGGGCGGAGCAGTACTTC	CASSFNIGAEQYF
NA	TRBV30	9	NA	TRBJ2-1	TGTGCCCGAGCAAATGAGCAGTTCTTC	CARANEQFF
TRBD2	TRBV4-2	15	once	TRBJ2-2	TGTGCCAGCAGCCAAGCGGGAGGGAACACCGGGGAGCTGTTTTTT	CASSQAGGNTGELFF
NA	TRBV25-1	12	NA	TRBJ2-3	TGTGCCAGCAGTGCCGGGTCCTATACGCAGTATTTT	CASSAGSYTQYF
NA	TRBV6-5	13	NA	TRBJ2-3	TGTGCCAGCAGTTACGGCAGCACAGATACGCAGTATTTT	CASSYGSTDTQYF
TRBD1	TRBV6-5	14	NA	TRBJ1-1	TGTGCCAGCAGTCAGGACAGGAGGGGGACTGAAGCTTTCTTT	CASSQDRRGTEAFF
TRBD1	TRBV18	13	NA	TRBJ2-7	TGTGCCAGCTCACCGGGGACAGACTACGAGCAGTACTTC	CASSPGTDYEQYF
TRBD1	TRBV4-3	18	NA	TRBJ2-1	TGCGCCAGCAGCTCTCGGCTGGGACAGGGTAATCTTGGCAATGAGCAGTTCTTC	CASSSRLGQGNLGNEQFF